Listed here are 15 T cell receptor beta chains from one sample, sequenced in a study of shared clonotypes between healthy human individuals. This table comes from immunoSEQ multiplex PCR, and its TCRdb copy is limited to in-frame clones, with some not included. Among around 980,000 clones listed, 78% were seen once. The sequencing input was memory CD4+ T cells from PBMCs. Documented subset: CD45RA-negative fraction. These receptors all come from a young man in good health. Some clones in this sample may be carry-over from other donors' samples.

The chain links TRBV21-1 to TRBJ1-5. TRBV21-1 is described as a pseudogene. The CDR3 spans 13 residues. The CDR3 reads CAGRGAEDQPQHF. In DNA, the CDR3 is TGTGCCGGCCGGGGGGCTGAGGATCAGCCCCAGCATTTT.

The chain links TRBV28 to TRBJ2-7; 9 bases align to TRBD1. The junction had 8 bases not matched to a gene; V was cut back by 8 bases and J by 0 bases. There are 15 residues in the CDR3. The germline CDR1 and CDR2 sequences are MDHEN and SYDVKM. The CDR3 loop reads CASRNGQGSSYEQYF. The CDR3, as DNA: TGTGCCAGCCGTAACGGACAGGGGAGCTCCTACGAGCAGTACTTC.

Of note for this clone: This may be a read error: a much more frequent sequence differs by one nucleotide. The chain employs TRBV5-4 and TRBJ2-3, with TRBD2 matching over 15 bases. The CDR3 covers 16 residues. V trimming: 4 bases; J trimming: 6 bases; junction bases outside the gene matches: 6. Germline CDR1 is SGHNT and CDR2 is YYREEE (reference sequence). The CDR3 DNA reads TGTGCCAGCAGCCAAGATGGGACTAGCGGGAGGGATACGCAGTATTTT. It encodes CASSQDGTSGRDTQYF.

The V call is TRBV2, the J call TRBJ2-3; 8 bases fit TRBD2. V lost 5 bases to trimming and J lost 5 bases; unmatched junction nucleotides: 6. The CDR3 spans 14 residues. Germline V gives CDR1 SNHLY, CDR2 FYNNEI. CDR3 residues: CASSTGTRGDTQYF. CDR3 bases: TGTGCCAGCAGTACCGGGACTAGGGGAGATACGCAGTATTTT.

The J gene is TRBJ1-1, the V gene TRBV5-1; TRBD1 aligns across 7 bases. The CDR3 has 16 residues. With 4 bases clipped from V and 1 base from J, the junction kept 10 bases outside the gene matches. The V gene's germline CDR1 is SGHRS and CDR2 YFSETQ. As DNA, the CDR3 is TGCGCCAGCAGCCCAGAGCAGTACAGGGGGAACACTGAAGCTTTCTTT. It encodes CASSPEQYRGNTEAFF.

This clone was observed a handful of times. The chain employs TRBV28 and TRBJ2-3; 8 bases match TRBD2. The CDR3 sequence is 15 residues long. Per germline, CDR1 MDHEN and CDR2 SYDVKM. V gave up 6 bases and J gave up 0 bases; unmatched junction bases: 5. The CDR3 DNA reads as TGTGCCAGCAGGCCAGCGGGGGCTAGCACAGATACGCAGTATTTT. Amino acid sequence: CASRPAGASTDTQYF. The complete variable domain, with remaining parts taken from reference TRBV28 and TRBJ2-3, reads DVKVTQSSRYLVKRTGEKVFLECVQDMDHENMFWYRQDPGLGLRLIYFSYDVKMKEKGDIPEGYSVSREKKERFSLILESASTNQTSMYLCASRPAGASTDTQYFGPGTRLTVL.

The CDR3 nucleotides are TGTGCCAGCAGCGCGGCCGGGACTCAGGACAGCGAGCAGTACTTC. Its translation: CASSAAGTQDSEQYF. The chain uses TRBV7-9 and TRBJ2-7; D is perhaps TRBD1 or TRBD2 (6 bases each). The length of the CDR3 is 15 residues. The V end lost 5 bases, the J end lost 6 bases, and 20 bases lay between the germline ends. Germline V gene sequence: CDR1 SEHNR, CDR2 FQNEAQ (reference sequence). The full variable domain, in which reference TRBV7-9 and TRBJ2-7 provide the parts outside the CDR3, is DTGVSQNPRHKITKRGQNVTFRCDPISEHNRLYWYRQTLGQGPEFLTYFQNEAQLEKSRLLSDRFSAERPKGSFSTLEIQRTEQGDSAMYLCASSAAGTQDSEQYFGPGTRLTVT.

On this clone itself: At one boundary the junction diverges from the germline segment, which might be a read error. The chain joins TRBV4-1 to TRBJ2-1; unclear D gene. Looked up from germline, CDR1 is MGHRA and CDR2 is YSYEKL. This CDR3 contains 14 residues. The CDR3 region has the DNA TGTGCCAGCAGCCAAGATCGCCTGAGCAGTGAGCAGTTCTTC. Its protein is CASSQDRLSSEQFF.

The table lists this clone with many counts. J is TRBJ1-3 and V is TRBV7-3; D is undetermined. Trimming stripped 0 bases from V and 0 bases from J, with 6 bases between. Germline lookup yields CDR1 SGHTA and CDR2 FQGTGA. The CDR3 covers 15 residues. The CDR3 here is CASSLTGYSGNTIYF. The CDR3 nucleotides are TGTGCCAGCAGCTTAACAGGCTACTCTGGAAACACCATATATTTT.

The chain uses TRBV12-5 and TRBJ1-1, with D uncertain. V lost 7 bases to trimming and J lost 11 bases, with 20 bases between them. The CDR3 has 13 amino acids. CDR1 is LGHNT and CDR2 is FRNRAP in the germline V gene. CDR3 in amino acids: CASAPSGPKWAFF. The CDR3 bases are TGTGCTAGTGCCCCGTCTGGACCTAAGTGGGCTTTCTTT.

This chain connects TRBV4-1 to TRBJ2-1; 11 bases fit TRBD2. The V gene end was trimmed by 4 bases and the J gene end by 4 bases; junction bases not matched to a gene: 9. The CDR3 consists of 17 residues. Germline loops: CDR1 MGHRA, CDR2 YSYEKL. This CDR3 reads CASSLNLAGGGYNEQFF. The CDR3 region has the DNA TGCGCCAGCAGCCTCAACCTAGCGGGAGGTGGATACAATGAGCAGTTCTTC.

With respect to this clone: A read error is possible here, since a much larger clone lies one base away. The chain recombines TRBV5-5 with TRBJ2-2; the D gene is possibly TRBD1 (6 bases). CDR1 is SGHKS, CDR2 YYEKEE, per germline (reference sequence). This CDR3 contains 15 residues. Trimming removed 2 bases from V and 0 bases from J, with 8 bases in between. The CDR3 is CASSFTGTNTGELFF. In DNA, the CDR3 is TGTGCCAGCAGCTTTACAGGGACGAACACCGGGGAGCTGTTTTTT.

The rearrangement links TRBV6-1 to TRBJ1-5; a weak D match, TRBD1 (6 bases). V was trimmed by 6 bases and J by 6 bases, leaving 18 bases between them. The CDR3 is made up of 15 amino acids. The germline gives CDR1 MNHNS, CDR2 SASEGT. The CDR3 loop is CASSLDGGARQPQHF. CDR3 coding DNA: TGTGCCAGCAGCTTGGACGGGGGGGCTCGTCAGCCCCAGCATTTT.

The V gene is TRBV5-6, the J gene TRBJ2-3; D is tentatively TRBD1 or TRBD2 (6 bases each). This CDR3 is 15 amino acids long. Deletions cut 3 bases from V and 4 bases from J, with 15 bases between. The germline gives CDR1 SGHDT, CDR2 YYEEEE. The CDR3 spells CASSYEFGGADTQYF. The CDR3 coding sequence is TGTGCCAGCAGCTACGAGTTCGGGGGCGCAGATACGCAGTATTTT.

The rearrangement joins TRBV5-1 to TRBJ2-3; D unresolved. In germline, CDR1 is SGHRS, CDR2 YFSETQ. The CDR3 extends over 16 amino acids. The ends were cut back, 0 bases at V and 0 bases at J, with 11 bases in the middle. CDR3 nucleotide sequence: TGCGCCAGCAGCTTGGATGTCCCCCCCAGCACAGATACGCAGTATTTT. This encodes CASSLDVPPSTDTQYF.